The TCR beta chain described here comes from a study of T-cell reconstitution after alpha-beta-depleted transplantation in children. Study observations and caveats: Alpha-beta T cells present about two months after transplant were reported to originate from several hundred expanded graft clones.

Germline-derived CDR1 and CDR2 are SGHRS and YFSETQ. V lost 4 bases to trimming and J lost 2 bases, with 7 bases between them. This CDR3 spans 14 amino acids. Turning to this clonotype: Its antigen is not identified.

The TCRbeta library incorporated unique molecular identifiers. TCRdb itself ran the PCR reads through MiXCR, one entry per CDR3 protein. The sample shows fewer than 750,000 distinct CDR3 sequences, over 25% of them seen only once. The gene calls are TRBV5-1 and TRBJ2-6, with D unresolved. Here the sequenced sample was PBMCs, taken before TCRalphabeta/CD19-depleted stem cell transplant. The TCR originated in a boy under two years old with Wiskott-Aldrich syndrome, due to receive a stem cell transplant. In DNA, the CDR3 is TGCGCCAGCAGCCTATCGACTGGGGCCAACGTCCTGACTTTC. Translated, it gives CASSLSTGANVLTF.